This TCR beta chain was recorded in a study of blood T cell repertoires in COVID-19. Study-wide background: Samples came from the United States, Italy and Spain, spanning acute and convalescent COVID-19. T cells, B-cell-depleted T cells, or PBMCs supplied cDNA or gDNA.

This CDR3 contains 14 residues. Germline CDR1 LNHNV, CDR2 YYDKDF (reference sequence). Losses at the gene ends were 1 base for V and 7 bases for J; bases not matched to a gene: 3. Profiling relied on immunoSEQ multiplex PCR, and the TCRdb table lists in-frame clones only, not all of them. The table lists hundreds of thousands of clones, 90% of them singletons. The V call is TRBV15, the J call TRBJ1-4; 7 bases match TRBD1. The origin of this receptor is a young woman with acute COVID-19. Sequenced: PBMCs or T cells enriched from blood (not recorded which). CDR3 amino acids: CATSRGQGGEKLFF. CDR3 sequence (DNA): TGTGCCACCAGCAGAGGACAGGGAGGTGAAAAACTGTTTTTT. The full variable domain, in which reference TRBV15 and TRBJ1-4 provide the parts outside the CDR3, is DAMVIQNPRYQVTQFGKPVTLSCSQTLNHNVMYWYQQKSSQAPKLLFHYYDKDFNNEADTPDNFQSRRPNTSFCFLDIRSPGLGDTAMYLCATSRGQGGEKLFFGSGTQLSVL.